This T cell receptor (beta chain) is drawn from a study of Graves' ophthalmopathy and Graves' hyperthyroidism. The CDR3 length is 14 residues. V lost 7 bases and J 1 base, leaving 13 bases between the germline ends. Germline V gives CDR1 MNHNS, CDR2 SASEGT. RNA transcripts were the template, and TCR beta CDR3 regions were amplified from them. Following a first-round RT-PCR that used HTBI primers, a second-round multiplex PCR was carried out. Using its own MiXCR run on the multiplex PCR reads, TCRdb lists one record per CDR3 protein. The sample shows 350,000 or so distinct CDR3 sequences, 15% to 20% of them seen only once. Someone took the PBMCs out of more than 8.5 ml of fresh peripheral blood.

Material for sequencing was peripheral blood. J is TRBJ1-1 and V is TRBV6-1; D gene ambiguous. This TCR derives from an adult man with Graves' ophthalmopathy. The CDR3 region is CASKIGVSNTEAFF. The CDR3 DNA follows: TGTGCCAGCAAAATCGGGGTTTCGAACACTGAAGCTTTCTTT.